This is a list of T cell receptor beta chains from one sample in a study of shared clonotypes between healthy human individuals. TCRdb's table, derived via immunoSEQ multiplex PCR, lists solely in-frame clones and lacks some. The sample includes roughly 1,000,000 clones, more than 75% of them seen just once. Source material: memory CD4+ T cells from PBMCs. These receptors were collected from a man aged 18 to 29 in good health. Some clones in this sample may be carry-over from other donors' samples. CDR3s include the opening cysteine and the closing phenylalanine or tryptophan. The D gene is left open where the match is weak. For some rows the clone size is stated as once, few or many, or as a class when expanded; others skip it.

cdr3_aa: CSARSAVGAFF
cdr3_nt: TGCAGTGCTAGATCGGCGGTTGGAGCTTTCTTT
clone_size: few
j_call: TRBJ1-1
d_call: -
v_call: TRBV20-1

cdr3_aa: CASSLPGTSGTYEQYF
cdr3_nt: TGTGCCAGCAGTCTCCCCGGGACTAGCGGTACCTACGAGCAGTACTTC
clone_size: -
j_call: TRBJ2-7
d_call: TRBD2
v_call: TRBV28

cdr3_aa: CSVEVFSALYNEQFF
cdr3_nt: TGCAGCGTTGAAGTGTTTTCCGCGCTGTACAATGAGCAGTTCTTC
clone_size: -
j_call: TRBJ2-1
d_call: -
v_call: TRBV29-1

cdr3_aa: CASSPPGYNEQFF
cdr3_nt: TGTGCCAGCTCACCACCGGGGTACAATGAGCAGTTCTTC
clone_size: once
j_call: TRBJ2-1
d_call: -
v_call: TRBV18

cdr3_aa: CASILSGKNIQYF
cdr3_nt: TGTGCCAGCATCCTTTCTGGGAAAAACATTCAGTACTTC
clone_size: -
j_call: TRBJ2-4
d_call: -
v_call: TRBV27

cdr3_aa: CASSLGLVSYEQYF
cdr3_nt: TGCGCCAGCAGCCTCGGACTAGTTTCCTACGAGCAGTACTTC
clone_size: -
j_call: TRBJ2-7
d_call: TRBD2
v_call: TRBV4-1

cdr3_aa: CASSISQGGTEAFF
cdr3_nt: TGCGCCAGCAGCATCTCCCAGGGAGGCACTGAAGCTTTCTTT
clone_size: -
j_call: TRBJ1-1
d_call: -
v_call: TRBV5-1

cdr3_aa: CASHSGGGTEAFF
cdr3_nt: TGTGCCAGCCACTCAGGGGGCGGCACTGAAGCTTTCTTT
clone_size: -
j_call: TRBJ1-1
d_call: TRBD1
v_call: TRBV25-1

cdr3_aa: CASSEGQGAQETQYF
cdr3_nt: TGTGCCAGCAGTGAAGGACAGGGGGCGCAAGAGACCCAGTACTTC
clone_size: few
j_call: TRBJ2-5
d_call: TRBD1
v_call: TRBV2

cdr3_aa: CASSTSGATDTQYF
cdr3_nt: TGTGCCAGTAGTACTAGCGGGGCCACAGATACGCAGTATTTT
clone_size: -
j_call: TRBJ2-3
d_call: TRBD2
v_call: TRBV19

cdr3_aa: CSVEVKETQYF
cdr3_nt: TGCAGCGTTGAAGTCAAAGAGACCCAGTACTTC
clone_size: -
j_call: TRBJ2-5
d_call: -
v_call: TRBV29-1

cdr3_aa: CASSQRLGQGFNYGYTF
cdr3_nt: TGCGCCAGCAGCCAGAGGCTGGGACAGGGGTTTAACTATGGCTACACCTTC
clone_size: few
j_call: TRBJ1-2
d_call: TRBD1
v_call: TRBV4-3

cdr3_aa: CASTESRAQGTGELFF
cdr3_nt: TGTGCCAGCACCGAATCCCGGGCACAGGGGACCGGGGAGCTGTTTTTT
clone_size: few
j_call: TRBJ2-2
d_call: TRBD1
v_call: TRBV28

cdr3_aa: CASSLGQGYQKETQYF
cdr3_nt: TGTGCCAGCAGCTTGGGGCAAGGGTACCAGAAGGAGACCCAGTACTTC
clone_size: -
j_call: TRBJ2-5
d_call: -
v_call: TRBV5-4

cdr3_aa: CASSLIGLFGNTIYF
cdr3_nt: TGTGCCAGCAGCTTAATAGGGCTTTTCGGAAACACCATATATTTT
clone_size: few
j_call: TRBJ1-3
d_call: -
v_call: TRBV7-9

cdr3_aa: CASSEGLGLAATFNTGELFF
cdr3_nt: TGTGCCAGCAGTGAAGGACTGGGGCTCGCCGCAACATTCAACACCGGGGAGCTGTTTTTT
clone_size: -
j_call: TRBJ2-2
d_call: -
v_call: TRBV6-1

cdr3_aa: CASSPRPQDYYGYTF
cdr3_nt: TGTGCCAGCAGCCCCCGCCCACAAGATTATTATGGCTACACCTTC
clone_size: -
j_call: TRBJ1-2
d_call: -
v_call: TRBV7-2

cdr3_aa: CASSSRYGYTF
cdr3_nt: TGTGCCAGCAGTTCTCGCTATGGCTACACCTTC
clone_size: -
j_call: TRBJ1-2
d_call: -
v_call: TRBV7-2

cdr3_aa: CASSSTMGAYEQYF
cdr3_nt: TGTGCCAGCAGCTCCACCATGGGGGCCTACGAGCAGTACTTC
clone_size: -
j_call: TRBJ2-7
d_call: -
v_call: TRBV7-2

cdr3_aa: CALPPGLAKGTGELFF
cdr3_nt: TGTGCCCTCCCCCCGGGGCTAGCGAAAGGCACCGGGGAGCTGTTTTTT
clone_size: -
j_call: TRBJ2-2
d_call: -
v_call: TRBV28

cdr3_aa: CASSLGTGIYEQYF
cdr3_nt: TGCGCCAGCAGCTTGGGGACAGGGATTTACGAGCAGTACTTC
clone_size: -
j_call: TRBJ2-7
d_call: TRBD1
v_call: TRBV5-1

cdr3_aa: CASSLSTSGPYEQYF
cdr3_nt: TGTGCCAGCAGTTTAAGCACTAGCGGACCCTACGAGCAGTACTTC
clone_size: once
j_call: TRBJ2-7
d_call: TRBD2
v_call: TRBV27

cdr3_aa: CAWKQTGELFF
cdr3_nt: TGTGCCTGGAAGCAAACCGGGGAGCTGTTTTTT
clone_size: -
j_call: TRBJ2-2
d_call: -
v_call: TRBV30

cdr3_aa: CASSWRQGGTGELFF
cdr3_nt: TGTGCCAGCAGCTGGAGACAGGGGGGAACCGGGGAGCTGTTTTTT
clone_size: -
j_call: TRBJ2-2
d_call: TRBD1
v_call: TRBV7-8

cdr3_aa: CSVERGQGGTEAFF
cdr3_nt: TGCAGCGTTGAACGGGGGCAGGGTGGAACTGAAGCTTTCTTT
clone_size: -
j_call: TRBJ1-1
d_call: -
v_call: TRBV29-1

cdr3_aa: CASSEYGEGEKLFF
cdr3_nt: TGTGCCAGCAGTGAATATGGTGAAGGTGAAAAACTGTTTTTT
clone_size: -
j_call: TRBJ1-4
d_call: -
v_call: TRBV25-1

cdr3_aa: CASSWTGRSTDTQYF
cdr3_nt: TGTGCCAGCAGCTGGACGGGAAGAAGCACAGATACGCAGTATTTT
clone_size: -
j_call: TRBJ2-3
d_call: -
v_call: TRBV11-3

cdr3_aa: CASSGDGGEQYF
cdr3_nt: TGTGCCAGCAGTGGGGACGGCGGCGAGCAGTACTTC
clone_size: -
j_call: TRBJ2-7
d_call: -
v_call: TRBV2

cdr3_aa: CSASTGANTEAFF
cdr3_nt: TGCAGCGCGTCGACTGGGGCGAACACTGAAGCTTTCTTT
clone_size: few
j_call: TRBJ1-1
d_call: -
v_call: TRBV29-1

cdr3_aa: CSARTNIQYF
cdr3_nt: TGCAGTGCGCGGACAAACATTCAGTACTTC
clone_size: few
j_call: TRBJ2-4
d_call: -
v_call: TRBV20-1

cdr3_aa: CAWSVVFHEQYF
cdr3_nt: TGTGCCTGGAGTGTGGTCTTCCACGAGCAGTACTTC
clone_size: -
j_call: TRBJ2-7
d_call: -
v_call: TRBV30

cdr3_aa: CASSHRPGSSGANVLTF
cdr3_nt: TGTGCCAGCAGCCACCGACCCGGGTCCTCAGGGGCCAACGTCCTGACTTTC
clone_size: -
j_call: TRBJ2-6
d_call: -
v_call: TRBV11-2

cdr3_aa: CASSLTPSTVNEKLFF
cdr3_nt: TGTGCCAGCAGCTTAACCCCATCGACAGTTAATGAAAAACTGTTTTTT
clone_size: -
j_call: TRBJ1-4
d_call: -
v_call: TRBV27

cdr3_aa: CASRKLTSGEQYF
cdr3_nt: TGTGCCAGCAGGAAGTTAACGAGTGGCGAGCAGTACTTC
clone_size: few
j_call: TRBJ2-7
d_call: -
v_call: TRBV6-1

cdr3_aa: CSVEDQGTDTQYF
cdr3_nt: TGCAGCGTTGAAGATCAAGGAACAGATACGCAGTATTTT
clone_size: -
j_call: TRBJ2-3
d_call: -
v_call: TRBV29-1

cdr3_aa: CASSGGWGGRDQETQYF
cdr3_nt: TGTGCCAGCAGTGGGGGTTGGGGCGGGAGGGATCAAGAGACCCAGTACTTC
clone_size: -
j_call: TRBJ2-5
d_call: TRBD2
v_call: TRBV25-1

cdr3_aa: CASSLAGDNTEAFF
cdr3_nt: TGTGCCAGCAGCTTAGCGGGCGATAACACTGAAGCTTTCTTT
clone_size: few
j_call: TRBJ1-1
d_call: -
v_call: TRBV7-6

cdr3_aa: CASLASGTYNEQFF
cdr3_nt: TGTGCCAGCCTGGCTAGCGGGACCTACAATGAGCAGTTCTTC
clone_size: -
j_call: TRBJ2-1
d_call: TRBD2
v_call: TRBV7-9

cdr3_aa: CASSLGAGSSYEQYF
cdr3_nt: TGTGCCAGCAGCTTAGGGGCAGGGTCCTCCTACGAGCAGTACTTC
clone_size: -
j_call: TRBJ2-7
d_call: -
v_call: TRBV7-2

cdr3_aa: CASSFVYSAGGETF
cdr3_nt: TGTGCCAGCAGTTTTGTTTACTCGGCAGGGGGTGAGACCTTC
clone_size: once
j_call: TRBJ1-2
d_call: TRBD1
v_call: TRBV28

cdr3_aa: CASSSEGLRTDTQYF
cdr3_nt: TGTGCCAGCAGCTCCGAGGGACTGAGGACAGATACGCAGTATTTT
clone_size: -
j_call: TRBJ2-3
d_call: -
v_call: TRBV7-2

cdr3_aa: CASSQAYAGGSTQYF
cdr3_nt: TGTGCCAGCAGCCAAGCTTACGCGGGTGGGTCGACCCAGTACTTC
clone_size: once
j_call: TRBJ2-5
d_call: -
v_call: TRBV14

cdr3_aa: CASSQSVEANSNQPQHF
cdr3_nt: TGCGCCAGCAGCCAGAGTGTGGAGGCCAATAGCAATCAGCCCCAGCATTTT
clone_size: many
j_call: TRBJ1-5
d_call: -
v_call: TRBV4-1

cdr3_aa: CASSLGQGRNIQYF
cdr3_nt: TGTGCCAGCAGCTTGGGACAGGGTAGAAACATTCAGTACTTC
clone_size: few
j_call: TRBJ2-4
d_call: TRBD1
v_call: TRBV5-4

cdr3_aa: CASSSTSGGVDTQYF
cdr3_nt: TGTGCCAGCAGCTCGACTAGCGGGGGGGTAGATACGCAGTATTTT
clone_size: -
j_call: TRBJ2-3
d_call: TRBD2
v_call: TRBV11-2

cdr3_aa: CASSLFRGQPGELFF
cdr3_nt: TGTGCCAGCAGCTTATTCCGGGGCCAGCCCGGGGAGCTGTTTTTT
clone_size: -
j_call: TRBJ2-2
d_call: -
v_call: TRBV7-9

cdr3_aa: CASRARDRGEQYF
cdr3_nt: TGTGCCAGTAGGGCGCGGGACAGAGGCGAGCAGTACTTC
clone_size: -
j_call: TRBJ2-7
d_call: -
v_call: TRBV19

cdr3_aa: CASSLESSSNTEAFF
cdr3_nt: TGCGCCAGCAGCTTGGAGAGTTCATCGAACACTGAAGCTTTCTTT
clone_size: -
j_call: TRBJ1-1
d_call: -
v_call: TRBV5-1

cdr3_aa: CASSLNRDTEAFF
cdr3_nt: TGTGCCAGCAGTTTAAATAGGGACACTGAAGCTTTCTTT
clone_size: -
j_call: TRBJ1-1
d_call: -
v_call: TRBV27

cdr3_aa: CASSLSGATGELFF
cdr3_nt: TGTGCCAGCAGCTTATCTGGGGCCACGGGGGAGCTGTTTTTT
clone_size: -
j_call: TRBJ2-2
d_call: -
v_call: TRBV7-2

cdr3_aa: CASSLEGVGANVLTF
cdr3_nt: TGTGCCAGCAGTTTAGAAGGGGTCGGGGCCAACGTCCTGACTTTC
clone_size: -
j_call: TRBJ2-6
d_call: -
v_call: TRBV28

cdr3_aa: CASSPPRGQGLQETQYF
cdr3_nt: TGTGCCAGCTCACCGCCCCGGGGACAGGGCCTTCAAGAGACCCAGTACTTC
clone_size: -
j_call: TRBJ2-5
d_call: TRBD1
v_call: TRBV18

cdr3_aa: CASSSAPGRPNEKLFF
cdr3_nt: TGCGCCAGCAGCTCCGCCCCCGGACGGCCAAATGAAAAACTGTTTTTT
clone_size: -
j_call: TRBJ1-4
d_call: -
v_call: TRBV5-1

cdr3_aa: CASSSGETQYF
cdr3_nt: TGTGCCAGCTCCAGCGGCGAGACCCAGTACTTC
clone_size: -
j_call: TRBJ2-5
d_call: -
v_call: TRBV7-9

cdr3_aa: CASSNGPQVYLEQYF
cdr3_nt: TGTGCCAGCAGCAATGGGCCCCAGGTCTATCTCGAGCAGTACTTC
clone_size: -
j_call: TRBJ2-7
d_call: -
v_call: TRBV21-1